The 19 T cell receptor beta chains below were found in one sample sequenced in a study of T cells in localized non-small cell lung cancer. Generated by immunoSEQ multiplex PCR, the TCRdb table keeps only in-frame clones and is missing some. The table shows some 2,600 clones, with more than 25% occurring only once. The sample in question was normal lung tissue next to the tumor, obtained before any cancer treatment. All receptors derive from a woman aged 35-75 years with stage II squamous cell lung carcinoma.

The rearrangement links TRBV30 to TRBJ2-3; D is uncertain. The CDR3 contains 13 residues. CDR1 GTSNPN and CDR2 SVGIG come from the germline V gene (reference sequence). V lost 0 bases and J lost 3, with 7 bases in between. The CDR3 here is CAWSVLSTDTQYF. Written as DNA, the CDR3 is TGTGCCTGGAGTGTACTTTCGACAGATACGCAGTATTTT.

By frequency in the sample, this clone is large. The CDR3, as DNA: TGTGCCAGCACCTCCGGGGTCGACTGGGGCGTTGAAAAACTGTTTTTT. This gives the protein CASTSGVDWGVEKLFF. The chain has TRBV28 and TRBJ1-4, with D perhaps matching TRBD1 (5 bases). CDR3 size: 16 residues. Germline V gives CDR1 MDHEN, CDR2 SYDVKM. Between the trimmed V and J ends, which lost 7 bases and 7 bases, there was a span of 22 bases.

In its sample, this clone is large. In nucleotides, the CDR3 is TGTGCCACCAGCTTCCGGACTAGCGGGATCAATGAGCAGTTCTTC. Protein sequence: CATSFRTSGINEQFF. The chain joins TRBV15 to TRBJ2-1; 12 nucleotides match TRBD2. Losses at the gene ends were 5 bases for V and 6 bases for J; bases not matched to a gene: 5. The CDR3 extends over 15 amino acids. Germline V gene lookup returns CDR1 LNHNV and CDR2 YYDKDF (reference sequence). Full variable domain (remainder filled in from reference TRBV15 and TRBJ2-1): DAMVIQNPRYQVTQFGKPVTLSCSQTLNHNVMYWYQQKSSQAPKLLFHYYDKDFNNEADTPDNFQSRRPNTSFCFLDIRSPGLGDTAMYLCATSFRTSGINEQFFGPGTRLTVL.

A few counts support this clone. This sequence joins TRBV18 and TRBJ2-7, with 11 bases fitting TRBD1. Germline CDR1 is KGHSH and CDR2 is LQKENI. The trim removed 5 bases at V and 4 bases at J, leaving 7 bases unmatched. The CDR3 runs 15 residues. CDR3 sequence reads: CASSSQGTGGYEQYF. The CDR3 bases are TGTGCCAGCTCATCTCAAGGGACAGGGGGGTACGAGCAGTACTTC. Full variable domain (remainder filled in from reference TRBV18 and TRBJ2-7): NAGVMQNPRHLVRRRGQEARLRCSPMKGHSHVYWYRQLPEEGLKFMVYLQKENIIDESGMPKERFSAEFPKEGPSILRIQQVVRGDSAAYFCASSSQGTGGYEQYFGPGTRLTVT.

This clone was seen a handful of times. The chain has TRBV9 and TRBJ1-1; D not certain. The germline gives CDR1 SGDLS, CDR2 YYNGEE. The CDR3 is 12 amino acids. The V gene lost 5 bases and the J gene lost 8 bases, with 13 bases spanning the gap. The DNA of the CDR3 is TGTGCCAGCAGTGTTTGGGAAGGAGAAGCTTTCTTT. Amino acid sequence: CASSVWEGEAFF.

This CDR3 is CSVGDRGYNEQFF. In DNA form, the CDR3 reads TGCAGCGTTGGGGACAGGGGTTACAATGAGCAGTTCTTC. This chain joins TRBV29-1 and TRBJ2-1; the match to TRBD1 covers 10 bases. The germline gives CDR1 SQVTM, CDR2 ANQGSEA. The CDR3 is made up of 13 amino acids. After removal of 4 bases from V and 4 bases from J, the junction contained 1 base not matched to a gene.

The sample holds a few counts of this clone. The chain is built from TRBV6-8 and TRBJ1-2; D possibly corresponds to TRBD1 (6 bases). CDR3 length equals 12 residues. In germline, CDR1 is MNHGY, CDR2 SAAAGT. V dropped 6 bases and J dropped 8 bases, with 13 bases sitting between them. CDR3 residues: CASRGGPPGYTF. CDR3 nucleotide sequence: TGTGCCAGCAGAGGGGGTCCCCCGGGCTACACCTTC.

The chain couples TRBV11-3 to TRBJ1-2; D remains ambiguous. CDR1 is SGHNT, CDR2 YENEEA, per germline. The CDR3 loop spans 14 amino acids. V was trimmed by 3 bases and J by 2 bases, leaving 10 bases between them. CDR3 nucleotides: TGTGCCAGCAGCTTGGCCGGCTTAAACTATGGCTACACCTTC. This encodes CASSLAGLNYGYTF.

This clone was seen more than once but under ten times. The J gene is TRBJ2-2, the V gene TRBV9, with D hard to call. Deletions cut 4 bases from V and 1 base from J, with 8 bases between. From germline, CDR1 is SGDLS and CDR2 YYNGEE. CDR3 length: 14 residues. The CDR3 reads CASSPHGNTGELFF. The CDR3 nucleotides are TGTGCCAGCAGCCCCCACGGGAACACCGGGGAGCTGTTTTTT.

This clone turned up a few times. The J gene is TRBJ1-1, the V gene TRBV6-8; D remains ambiguous. The CDR3 extends over 12 amino acids. Trimming left V 5 bases short and J 5 bases short, with 9 bases between. Germline V gene sequence: CDR1 MNHGY, CDR2 SAAAGT. The CDR3 nucleotides read TGTGCCAGCAGTCCCATTCTTACTGAAGCTTTCTTT. Its translation: CASSPILTEAFF.

This clone came up a few times. J is TRBJ1-2 and V is TRBV6-8; 10 positions match TRBD1. Germline CDR1 MNHGY, CDR2 SAAAGT. The CDR3 runs to 14 residues. V lost 6 bases and J lost 3; bases outside the gene matches: 4. The DNA of the CDR3 is TGTGCCAGCAGACCGACAGGGGGCGACTATGGCTACACCTTC. This gives the protein CASRPTGGDYGYTF.

The chain links TRBV6-8 to TRBJ2-7; either TRBD1 or TRBD2 may supply D (6 bases each). The CDR3 is 12 residues long. Trimming stripped 10 bases from V and 2 bases from J, with 12 bases between. Germline values: CDR1 MNHGY, CDR2 SAAAGT. The CDR3 loop reads CAILRGPYEQYF. CDR3 DNA: TGTGCCATTTTACGGGGGCCCTACGAGCAGTACTTC.

J is TRBJ2-7 and V is TRBV6-7; D is uncertain. TRBV6-7 is an ORF; its function is uncertain. Trimming cost V 7 bases and J 6 bases, with 10 bases left between them. This CDR3 has 11 amino acids. The CDR3 region is CASMSGREQYF. CDR3 sequence (DNA): TGTGCCAGCATGAGTGGCCGCGAGCAGTACTTC.

The V gene is TRBV19, the J gene TRBJ1-2; D might be TRBD1 (5 bases). The CDR3 sequence is 13 residues long. Germline CDR1 LNHDA, CDR2 SQIVND (reference sequence). Trimming took off 2 bases at V and 6 bases at J, with 10 bases between the two ends. This chain's CDR3 is CASSINDRNGYTF. The CDR3 DNA reads as TGTGCCAGTAGTATAAATGACAGAAATGGCTACACCTTC.

V and J are TRBV9 and TRBJ2-7; no clear D gene. V shed 5 bases and J shed 4 bases, with 13 bases lying between them. CDR3 length equals 13 residues. Germline-derived CDR1 and CDR2 are SGDLS and YYNGEE. Here the CDR3 DNA reads TGTGCCAGCAGTGAAACACGATTATACGAGCAGTACTTC. Protein: CASSETRLYEQYF.

The V call is TRBV19, the J call TRBJ2-6; no definite D call. The V and J ends lost 6 bases and 2 bases respectively, with 11 bases between them. CDR1 and CDR2 (germline): LNHDA, SQIVND (reference sequence). The CDR3 loop spans 15 amino acids. CDR3 region: CASSEQRTGANVLTF. The DNA for the CDR3 is TGTGCCAGTAGCGAACAGAGAACTGGGGCCAACGTCCTGACTTTC.

The chain links TRBV19 to TRBJ2-7, with TRBD1 matching 8 bases. Germline V gene lookup returns CDR1 LNHDA and CDR2 SQIVND (reference sequence). CDR3 length equals 13 residues. V was pared by 5 bases and J by 5 bases, with 5 bases of the junction left unmatched. DNA of the CDR3: TGTGCCAGTAGTCTAACGGACAGGGACGAGCAGTACTTC. Its protein is CASSLTDRDEQYF.

The gene calls are TRBV30 and TRBJ1-6; no firm D call. This CDR3 has 16 amino acids. The germline CDR1 and CDR2 sequences are GTSNPN and SVGIG (reference sequence). V was pared by 2 bases and J by 5 bases, with 16 bases between. The DNA of the CDR3 is TGTGCCTGGAGTCCCGACTCATTCCTTAATAATTCACCCCTCCACTTT. Its protein is CAWSPDSFLNNSPLHF.

By share of the sample, this clone is medium-sized. The chain employs TRBV6-8 and TRBJ1-5, with D maybe TRBD1 (5 bases). From germline, CDR1 is MNHGY and CDR2 SAAAGT. The CDR3 is made up of 12 amino acids. Trimming stripped 7 bases from V and 4 bases from J, with 8 bases between. As DNA, the CDR3 is TGTGCCAGCACCGAGGGGAATCAGCCCCAGCATTTT. It yields the protein CASTEGNQPQHF.